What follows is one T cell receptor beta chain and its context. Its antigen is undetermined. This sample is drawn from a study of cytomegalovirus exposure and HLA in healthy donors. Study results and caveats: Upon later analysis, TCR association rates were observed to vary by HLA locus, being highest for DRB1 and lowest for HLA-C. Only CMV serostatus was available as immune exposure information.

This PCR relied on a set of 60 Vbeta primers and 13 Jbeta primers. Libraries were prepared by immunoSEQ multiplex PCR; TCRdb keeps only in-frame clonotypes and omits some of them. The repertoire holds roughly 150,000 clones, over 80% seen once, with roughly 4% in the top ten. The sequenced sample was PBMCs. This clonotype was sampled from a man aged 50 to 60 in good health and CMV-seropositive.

CDR3 residues: CASSDHPSDEQFF. The CDR3 coding sequence is TGTGCCAGCAGCGACCATCCTAGTGATGAGCAGTTCTTC. This chain uses TRBV6-5 with TRBJ2-1; no definite D call. The CDR3 covers 13 residues. Trimming stripped 6 bases from V and 8 bases from J, with 14 bases between. Germline lookup yields CDR1 MNHEY and CDR2 SVGAGI.